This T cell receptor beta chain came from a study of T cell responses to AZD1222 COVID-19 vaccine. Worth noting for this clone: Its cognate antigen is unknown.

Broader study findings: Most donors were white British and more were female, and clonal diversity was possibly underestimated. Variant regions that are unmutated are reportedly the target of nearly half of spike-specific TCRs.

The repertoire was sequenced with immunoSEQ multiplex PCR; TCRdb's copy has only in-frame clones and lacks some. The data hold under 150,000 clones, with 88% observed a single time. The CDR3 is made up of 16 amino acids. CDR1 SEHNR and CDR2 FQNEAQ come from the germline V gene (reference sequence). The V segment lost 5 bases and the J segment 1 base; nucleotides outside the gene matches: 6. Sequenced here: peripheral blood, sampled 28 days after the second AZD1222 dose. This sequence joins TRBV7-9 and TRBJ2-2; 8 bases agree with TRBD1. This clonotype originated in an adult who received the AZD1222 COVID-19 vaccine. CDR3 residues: CASSPYRGENTGELFF. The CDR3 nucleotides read TGTGCCAGCAGCCCCTACAGGGGGGAGAACACCGGGGAGCTGTTTTTT. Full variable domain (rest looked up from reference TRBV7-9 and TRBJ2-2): DTGVSQNPRHKITKRGQNVTFRCDPISEHNRLYWYRQTLGQGPEFLTYFQNEAQLEKSRLLSDRFSAERPKGSFSTLEIQRTEQGDSAMYLCASSPYRGENTGELFFGEGSRLTVL.